The rows below give T cell receptor beta chains drawn from one sample of a study of OX40 agonist ivuxolimab in advanced cancers. Profiling relied on immunoSEQ multiplex PCR, and the TCRdb table lists in-frame clones only, not all of them. The sample lists approximately 100,000 clones, around 85% occurring once. The starting material was CD4+ or CD8+ T cells sorted from blood, obtained in a trial of the OX40 agonist ivuxolimab. The receptors were sampled from an adult with an advanced solid tumor such as melanoma, head and neck, liver or kidney cancer. The CDR3 runs from the conserved cysteine through the conserved F or W. The D gene is left open where the match is weak. Size tells how often a clone was seen (once, few, many) or the class of an expanded clone, and some rows leave it out.

14	TRBV4-2	TRBD1	TRBJ2-7	NA	CASRPGQGSYEQYF	TGTGCCAGCAGACCGGGACAGGGCTCCTACGAGCAGTACTTC
13	TRBV27	NA	TRBJ2-5	NA	CASSLKVGETQYF	TGTGCCAGCAGTTTAAAAGTGGGGGAGACCCAGTACTTC
13	TRBV6-6	NA	TRBJ2-7	few	CASTNRENSEQYF	TGTGCCAGCACCAATAGAGAGAATTCCGAGCAGTACTTC
11	TRBV18	NA	TRBJ2-1	NA	CASSLYNEQFF	TGTGCCAGCTCGCTATACAATGAGCAGTTCTTC
12	TRBV6-1	NA	TRBJ2-7	NA	CASSEVQYEQYF	TGTGCCAGCAGTGAAGTGCAGTACGAGCAGTACTTC
13	TRBV2	NA	TRBJ2-5	NA	CASRPSGQETQYF	TGTGCCAGCAGGCCTTCGGGACAAGAGACCCAGTACTTC
14	TRBV5-4	NA	TRBJ2-7	NA	CASSLKLVGAEQYF	TGTGCCAGCAGCTTGAAACTAGTGGGGGCCGAGCAGTACTTC
14	TRBV29-1	TRBD1	TRBJ2-1	once	CSLRAGGEGNEQFF	TGCAGCCTCCGCGCAGGGGGCGAAGGCAATGAGCAGTTCTTC
15	TRBV6-1	NA	TRBJ1-2	NA	CASSEGVVTRYGYTF	TGTGCCAGCAGTGAAGGAGTAGTCACGCGCTATGGCTACACCTTC
14	TRBV16	NA	TRBJ1-4	once	CASSPLEAGEKLFF	TGTGCCAGCAGCCCATTGGAGGCAGGTGAAAAACTGTTTTTT
13	TRBV10-3	TRBD1	TRBJ1-4	NA	CASTGGDNEKLFF	TGTGCCAGCACAGGGGGGGATAATGAAAAACTGTTTTTT
16	TRBV9	TRBD1	TRBJ2-7	NA	CASSPSRTGAAYEQYF	TGTGCCAGCAGCCCCTCTCGGACAGGGGCGGCCTACGAGCAGTACTTC
14	TRBV27	NA	TRBJ2-7	NA	CASSWRGASYEQYF	TGTGCCAGCAGTTGGAGGGGGGCCTCCTACGAGCAGTACTTC
15	TRBV7-2	NA	TRBJ2-1	once	CASSPTGTFSRGQFF	TGTGCCAGCAGCCCGACCGGGACTTTCTCACGGGGGCAGTTCTTC
13	TRBV9	NA	TRBJ1-2	few	CASLRGGLNGYTF	TGTGCCAGCTTGCGTGGGGGATTGAATGGCTACACCTTC
18	TRBV4-3	TRBD1	TRBJ1-4	NA	CASSQAKGRDSYNEKLFF	TGCGCCAGCAGCCAGGCAAAGGGCAGGGACAGTTATAATGAAAAACTGTTTTTT
17	TRBV7-9	TRBD1	TRBJ2-1	NA	CASSTNRGPSSYNEQFF	TGTGCCAGCAGCACGAACAGGGGGCCCAGCTCCTACAATGAGCAGTTCTTC
17	TRBV5-1	TRBD1	TRBJ2-2	NA	CASSAQTGGVNTGELFF	TGCGCCAGCAGCGCCCAGACAGGGGGCGTGAACACCGGGGAGCTGTTTTTT
11	TRBV6-5	NA	TRBJ1-2	NA	CASTGDYGYTF	TGTGCCAGCACGGGAGACTATGGCTACACCTTC
14	TRBV5-1	NA	TRBJ1-1	NA	CASRSTGLNTEAFF	TGCGCCAGCAGATCGACAGGATTGAACACTGAAGCTTTCTTT
16	TRBV5-1	NA	TRBJ2-5	NA	CASSLSLQGPGETQYF	TGCGCCAGCAGCCTGAGTTTACAAGGGCCCGGGGAGACCCAGTACTTC
13	TRBV2	TRBD1	TRBJ1-1	NA	CASNRGAGSEAFF	TGTGCCAGCAACAGGGGGGCCGGCTCTGAAGCTTTCTTT
13	TRBV9	NA	TRBJ2-1	NA	CASSVTSEDEQFF	TGTGCCAGCAGCGTGACAAGTGAGGATGAGCAGTTCTTC
14	TRBV5-1	TRBD1	TRBJ2-7	NA	CASRRDRGLDEQYF	TGCGCCAGCAGACGGGACAGGGGGCTCGACGAGCAGTACTTC
14	TRBV5-1	NA	TRBJ1-4	once	CASGVGDAGEKLFF	TGCGCCAGCGGGGTTGGGGACGCGGGTGAAAAACTGTTTTTT
14	TRBV7-2	NA	TRBJ2-1	NA	CASSLQGNYNEQFF	TGTGCCAGCAGCTTACAGGGAAACTACAATGAGCAGTTCTTC
15	TRBV6-5	NA	TRBJ1-1	NA	CASSGSGRMNTEAFF	TGTGCCAGCAGTGGTTCGGGGAGGATGAACACTGAAGCTTTCTTT
16	TRBV7-2	TRBD1	TRBJ1-1	few	CASSPRTGAMNTEAFF	TGTGCCAGCAGCCCACGGACAGGGGCAATGAACACTGAAGCTTTCTTT
12	TRBV18	NA	TRBJ2-3	NA	CASSWLTDTQYF	TGTGCCAGCTCATGGCTCACAGATACGCAGTATTTT
13	TRBV11-2	TRBD1	TRBJ2-5	NA	CASSHRDRETQYF	TGTGCCAGCAGCCACCGGGACAGAGAGACCCAGTACTTC
16	TRBV4-2	NA	TRBJ2-5	NA	CASSQYLVGQQETQYF	TGTGCCAGCAGCCAGTACCTAGTCGGCCAACAAGAGACCCAGTACTTC
14	TRBV29-1	NA	TRBJ2-2	NA	CSVKIGRNTGELFF	TGCAGCGTTAAGATAGGGAGAAACACCGGGGAGCTGTTTTTT
11	TRBV6-1	NA	TRBJ1-5	NA	CASYFNQPQHF	TGTGCCAGCTACTTCAATCAGCCCCAGCATTTT
15	TRBV7-9	NA	TRBJ1-5	NA	CASSSNRNSNQPQHF	TGTGCCAGCAGCTCGAACAGGAATAGCAATCAGCCCCAGCATTTT
14	TRBV5-1	NA	TRBJ1-2	once	CASSLAGSGDGYTF	TGCGCCAGCAGCTTGGCAGGGTCGGGGGATGGCTACACCTTC
13	TRBV6-1	NA	TRBJ1-2	NA	CASRLDGNYGYTF	TGTGCCAGCAGATTAGACGGTAACTATGGCTACACCTTC